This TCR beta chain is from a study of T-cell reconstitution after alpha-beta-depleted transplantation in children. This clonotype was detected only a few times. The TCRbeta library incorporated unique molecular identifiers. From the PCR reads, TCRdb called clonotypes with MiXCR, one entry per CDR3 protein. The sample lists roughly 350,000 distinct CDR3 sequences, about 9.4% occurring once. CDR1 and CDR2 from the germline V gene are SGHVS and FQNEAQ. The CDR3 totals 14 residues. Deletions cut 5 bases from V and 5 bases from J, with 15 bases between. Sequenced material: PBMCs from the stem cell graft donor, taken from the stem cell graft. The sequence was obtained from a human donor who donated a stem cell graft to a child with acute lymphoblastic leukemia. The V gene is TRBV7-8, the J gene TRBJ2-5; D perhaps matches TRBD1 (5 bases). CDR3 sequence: CASSDQGMAETQYF. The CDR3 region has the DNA TGTGCCAGCAGCGACCAGGGTATGGCGGAGACCCAGTACTTC.